This is a list of T cell receptor beta chains from one sample in a study of control samples from healthy donors and cancer patients. Sequencing used immunoSEQ multiplex PCR; TCRdb keeps in-frame clones, though not all of them. In the table there are 350,000 to 450,000 clones, approximately 90% of which are singletons. Sequencing was done on a sample of PBMCs. The receptors were gathered from a middle-aged man with head and neck cancer. CDR3s include the opening cysteine and the closing phenylalanine or tryptophan.

CDR3 length: 14
V gene: TRBV28
CDR3 protein: CASSPGTGTTEAFF

CDR3 length: 16
V gene: TRBV4-1
CDR3 protein: CASSQGGGFQNSPLHF

CDR3 length: 14
V gene: TRBV30
CDR3 protein: CAWSVGQGATEAFF

CDR3 length: 14
V gene: TRBV4-3
CDR3 protein: CASSQDRGIYGYTF

CDR3 length: 15
V gene: TRBV4-3
CDR3 protein: CASSQDRGRKAGYTF

CDR3 length: 15
V gene: TRBV4-1
CDR3 protein: CASSQDTGQSTEAFF

CDR3 length: 15
V gene: TRBV28
CDR3 protein: CASSTRDRVIAGYTF

CDR3 length: 15
V gene: TRBV2
CDR3 protein: CASSELLQINQPQHF

CDR3 length: 13
V gene: TRBV18
CDR3 protein: CASSPGGSYEQYF

CDR3 length: 17
V gene: TRBV10-1
CDR3 protein: CASSDTGQGAWGTEAFF

CDR3 length: 16
V gene: TRBV19
CDR3 protein: CASTGGDRGYPGELFF

CDR3 length: 12
V gene: TRBV12-3/TRBV12-4
CDR3 protein: CASGRGDTEAFF

CDR3 length: 13
V gene: TRBV4-3
CDR3 protein: CASSQGALDTQYF

CDR3 length: 13
V gene: TRBV5-6
CDR3 protein: CASSLGGNYGYTF

CDR3 length: 14
V gene: TRBV5-6
CDR3 protein: CASSSASGIYGYTF

CDR3 length: 14
V gene: TRBV9
CDR3 protein: CASSPRDRSYEQYF

CDR3 length: 14
V gene: TRBV6-2/TRBV6-3
CDR3 protein: CASSRNRAAGELFF

CDR3 length: 13
V gene: TRBV28
CDR3 protein: CASSPSFRSPLHF

CDR3 length: 14
V gene: TRBV28
CDR3 protein: CASSFFRNVKGYTF

CDR3 length: 18
V gene: TRBV14
CDR3 protein: CASSHAGQGTRSGETQYF

CDR3 length: 14
V gene: TRBV19
CDR3 protein: CASSIWTGNTEAFF

CDR3 length: 15
V gene: TRBV27
CDR3 protein: CASSLPGGTTGELFF

CDR3 length: 14
V gene: TRBV7-9
CDR3 protein: CASSLGDRGNIQYF

CDR3 length: 13
V gene: TRBV5-6
CDR3 protein: CASSLVGGVEAFF

CDR3 length: 15
V gene: TRBV5-6
CDR3 protein: CASSPGTSPGNTIYF

CDR3 length: 18
V gene: TRBV6-2/TRBV6-3
CDR3 protein: CASSYFVDGNSGANVLTF

CDR3 length: 20
V gene: TRBV14
CDR3 protein: CASPHLADLEGGGFYNEQFF

CDR3 length: 14
V gene: TRBV25-1
CDR3 protein: CASSPAGAYNEQFF